The 24 T cell receptor beta chains listed next were all sequenced from one sample in a study of PD-L1 blockade in urothelial cancer. Some clones are missing from TCRdb's copy, which holds only in-frame ones; the method was immunoSEQ multiplex PCR. The profile covers around 60,000 clones, with 81% appearing a single time and roughly 3.5% taken by the ten largest. Time point reported: pretreatment peripheral blood. The specimen comprised PBMCs, sampled around atezolizumab (anti-PD-L1) treatment. The receptor set was obtained from a man between 70 and 80 years old with urothelial cancer.

The chain links TRBV5-1 to TRBJ1-2; tentative D call: TRBD1 (5 bases). Germline CDR1 is SGHRS and CDR2 is YFSETQ. V shed 2 bases and J shed 1 base, with 9 bases lying between them. The CDR3 totals 14 residues. The CDR3 sequence is CASSFAGINYGYTF. DNA of the CDR3: TGCGCCAGCAGCTTCGCAGGGATTAACTATGGCTACACCTTC. The variable domain in full, with the rest retrieved from reference TRBV5-1 and TRBJ1-2, is KAGVTQTPRYLIKTRGQQVTLSCSPISGHRSVSWYQQTPGQGLQFLFEYFSETQRNKGNFPGRFSGRQFSNSRSEMNVSTLELGDSALYLCASSFAGINYGYTFGSGTRLTVV.

The chain couples TRBV18 to TRBJ2-2; 8 bases fit TRBD1. After removal of 3 bases from V and 4 bases from J, the junction contained 7 bases not matched to a gene. Per the germline V gene, CDR1 is KGHSH and CDR2 is LQKENI. The CDR3 is 16 residues long. In DNA, the CDR3 is TGTGCCAGCTCACCTTTCGGACAGGGACGCACCGGGGAGCTGTTTTTT. Its protein product is CASSPFGQGRTGELFF.

This clone is a singleton in its sample. The gene calls are TRBV5-4 and TRBJ1-1; 9 bases match TRBD1. The CDR3 contains 15 residues. The V gene end was trimmed by 2 bases and the J gene end by 4 bases; junction bases not matched to a gene: 6. CDR1 is SGHNT, CDR2 YYREEE, per germline (reference sequence). The chain's CDR3 is CASSFGQGTFTEAFF. CDR3 bases: TGTGCCAGCAGCTTTGGACAGGGGACCTTCACTGAAGCTTTCTTT.

The chain couples TRBV9 to TRBJ1-1; 9 positions agree with TRBD1. CDR1 and CDR2 from the germline V gene are SGDLS and YYNGEE. The junction had 11 bases not matched to a gene; V was cut back by 6 bases and J by 11 bases. CDR3 length: 13 residues. CDR3 DNA: TGTGCCAGCAACTTACCGGGACAGGGTTGGGCTTTCTTT. This gives the protein CASNLPGQGWAFF. Supplemented by reference TRBV9 and TRBJ1-1, the full variable domain reads DSGVTQTPKHLITATGQRVTLRCSPRSGDLSVYWYQQSLDQGLQFLIQYYNGEERAKGNILERFSAQQFPDLHSELNLSSLELGDSALYFCASNLPGQGWAFFGQGTRLTVV.

The J gene is TRBJ2-7, the V gene TRBV4-1; D unresolved. The V end was cut by 1 base, the J end by 2 bases, with 9 bases between. CDR1 is MGHRA, CDR2 YSYEKL, per germline. CDR3 size: 14 residues. The CDR3 nucleotides read TGCGCCAGCAGCCAAGGCGTCGTGACCTACGAGCAGTACTTC. Translating gives CASSQGVVTYEQYF.

The chain couples TRBV29-1 to TRBJ2-6; D remains ambiguous. Germline-derived CDR1 and CDR2 are SQVTM and ANQGSEA. The CDR3 extends over 14 amino acids. The V end lost 5 bases, the J end lost 0 bases, and 8 bases lay between the germline ends. The CDR3: CSVSVPSGANVLTF. In DNA form, the CDR3 reads TGCAGCGTTTCTGTTCCCTCTGGGGCCAACGTCCTGACTTTC.

J is TRBJ2-3 and V is TRBV6-4; perhaps TRBD2 as D (5 bases). The germline V gene has CDR1 MRHNA and CDR2 SNTAGT. The V and J ends lost 5 bases and 2 bases respectively, with 8 bases between them. The length of the CDR3 is 13 residues. The CDR3 region is CASSSGATDTQYF. CDR3 in DNA: TGTGCCAGCAGTAGCGGAGCCACAGATACGCAGTATTTT.

The chain links TRBV7-6 to TRBJ2-1; D may be TRBD2 (6 bases). The V end lost 4 bases, the J end lost 7 bases, and 14 bases lay between the germline ends. This CDR3 spans 14 amino acids. The germline V gene encodes CDR1 SGHVS and CDR2 FNYEAQ. The CDR3 protein is CASSSPALANEQFF. In DNA form, the CDR3 reads TGTGCCAGCAGCTCCCCCGCGCTAGCGAATGAGCAGTTCTTC.

The rearrangement links TRBV28 to TRBJ2-1; 7 bases fit TRBD1. The CDR3 has 17 amino acids. The J segment lost 0 bases and the V segment lost 7 bases, leaving 12 bases of the junction unmatched. Germline values: CDR1 MDHEN, CDR2 SYDVKM. Here the CDR3 reads CASTYEGAFYSYNEQFF. The DNA of the CDR3 is TGTGCCAGCACCTACGAGGGGGCCTTTTACTCCTACAATGAGCAGTTCTTC.

The chain recombines TRBV28 with TRBJ1-2; TRBD1 might be the D (6 bases). V lost 2 bases to trimming and J lost 4 bases, with 17 bases between them. Germline V gene data show CDR1 as MDHEN and CDR2 as SYDVKM. CDR3 size: 16 residues. The CDR3 here is CASSLTPGAGGYGYTF. The CDR3 DNA sequence: TGTGCCAGCAGTTTAACTCCAGGGGCCGGCGGCTATGGCTACACCTTC.

The rearrangement joins TRBV2 to TRBJ2-1, with 7 positions matching TRBD2. Germline assignment: CDR1 SNHLY and CDR2 FYNNEI. J was trimmed by 16 bases and V by 1 base; bases with no gene match: 10. This CDR3 has 13 residues. Here the CDR3 DNA reads TGTGCCAGCAGTGAAGTGGTAGCGGGTACGTTCTTCTTC. It codes for CASSEVVAGTFFF.

The chain employs TRBV27 and TRBJ2-2, with a possible D match to TRBD1 (5 bases). CDR3 length: 15 residues. CDR1 is MNHEY and CDR2 is SMNVEV in the germline V gene (reference sequence). Trimming removed 4 bases from V and 5 bases from J, with 14 bases in between. CDR3 sequence reads: CASSSGRARTGELFF. The CDR3 nucleotides read TGTGCCAGCAGTTCGGGCAGGGCTAGAACCGGGGAGCTGTTTTTT.

The genes are TRBV19 and TRBJ1-1; TRBD1 agrees at 7 bases. This CDR3 contains 16 residues. Trimming took 1 base from V and 1 from J; bases not matched to a gene: 6. Germline assignment: CDR1 LNHDA and CDR2 SQIVND (reference sequence). The CDR3 DNA sequence: TGTGCCAGTAGTATAGTTGGCAGGGGGAAGAACACTGAAGCTTTCTTT. Protein: CASSIVGRGKNTEAFF.

The chain has TRBV19 and TRBJ2-1, with unresolved D. This CDR3 has 11 residues. CDR1 is LNHDA and CDR2 is SQIVND in the germline V gene (reference sequence). Trimming removed 5 bases from V and 8 bases from J, with 7 bases in between. Here the CDR3 DNA reads TGTGCCAGTAGTTCACCGGATGAGCAGTTCTTC. It translates to CASSSPDEQFF.

This chain uses TRBV18 with TRBJ2-2, with D possibly being TRBD2 (5 bases). Germline values: CDR1 KGHSH, CDR2 LQKENI. Trimming pared 3 bases from V and 4 bases from J, leaving 15 bases between. The CDR3 contains 16 residues. Here the CDR3 DNA reads TGTGCCAGCTCACCCCAACTAGTCCGAGGCACCGGGGAGCTGTTTTTT. It codes for CASSPQLVRGTGELFF.

V usage is TRBV28 and J usage is TRBJ2-3; 9 positions agree with TRBD2. V dropped 6 bases and J dropped 1; count of bases not matched to a gene: 8. The germline V gene encodes CDR1 MDHEN and CDR2 SYDVKM. This CDR3 has 16 residues. CDR3 nucleotides: TGTGCCAGCAGCCTATCCAGACTAGCGGGCACAGATACGCAGTATTTT. Protein sequence: CASSLSRLAGTDTQYF.

The chain has TRBV30 and TRBJ2-1, with D possibly TRBD1 on 5 matching bases. There are 13 residues in the CDR3. Trimming cost V 1 base and J 4 bases, with 8 bases left between them. CDR1 is GTSNPN, CDR2 SVGIG, per germline (reference sequence). CDR3 region: CAWSEGAYNEQFF. CDR3 DNA sequence: TGTGCCTGGAGTGAAGGGGCATACAATGAGCAGTTCTTC. Looking up the rest from reference TRBV30 and TRBJ2-1 gives the full variable domain: SQTIHQWPATLVQPVGSPLSLECTVEGTSNPNLYWYRQAAGRGLQLLFYSVGIGQISSEVPQNLSASRPQDRQFILSSKKLLLSDSGFYLCAWSEGAYNEQFFGPGTRLTVL.

The rearrangement uses TRBV19 and TRBJ2-7; 16 bases map to TRBD2. The germline V gene has CDR1 LNHDA and CDR2 SQIVND (reference sequence). The CDR3 extends over 19 amino acids. With 6 bases clipped from V and 2 bases from J, the junction kept 13 bases outside the gene matches. The CDR3 sequence is CASSLPGLAGGGGPYEQYF. DNA for the CDR3: TGTGCCAGTAGCCTCCCGGGACTAGCGGGAGGGGGGGGCCCCTACGAGCAGTACTTC.

The genes are TRBV6-5 and TRBJ2-2; 7 bases agree with TRBD2. With V trimmed by 6 bases and J by 2 bases, 6 bases remained unmatched. The CDR3 has 15 amino acids. The germline CDR1 and CDR2 sequences are MNHEY and SVGAGI. CDR3 in DNA: TGTGCCAGCAGCTTTCTAGCGGAAAACACCGGGGAGCTGTTTTTT. This encodes CASSFLAENTGELFF.

V is TRBV5-1 and J is TRBJ1-2, with no clear D. Trimming shortened V by 3 bases and J by 7 bases, and 13 bases separated the two germline ends. The CDR3 is 13 amino acids. The germline V gene encodes CDR1 SGHRS and CDR2 YFSETQ. The CDR3 DNA reads as TGCGCCAGCAGCTGGGGAGCGGGGATTGGCTACACCTTC. Its protein product is CASSWGAGIGYTF. Combining the CDR3 with reference TRBV5-1 and TRBJ1-2 gives the whole variable domain KAGVTQTPRYLIKTRGQQVTLSCSPISGHRSVSWYQQTPGQGLQFLFEYFSETQRNKGNFPGRFSGRQFSNSRSEMNVSTLELGDSALYLCASSWGAGIGYTFGSGTRLTVV.

The rearrangement uses TRBV6-6 and TRBJ1-1; 7 bases fit TRBD1. Germline values: CDR1 MNHNY, CDR2 SVGAGI (reference sequence). V gave up 4 bases and J gave up 7 bases; unmatched junction bases: 6. CDR3 length: 13 amino acids. CDR3 amino acids: CASSLSTGVEAFF. The CDR3 DNA follows: TGTGCCAGCAGTTTGAGCACAGGGGTTGAAGCTTTCTTT.

The chain carries TRBV6-5 and TRBJ1-1; 8 nucleotides match TRBD1. V trimming: 6 bases; J trimming: 5 bases; junction bases outside the gene matches: 8. The CDR3 has 14 residues. Germline loops: CDR1 MNHEY, CDR2 SVGAGI. CDR3 bases: TGTGCCAGCAGCACTGGACAGGGAAGTACTGAAGCTTTCTTT. Translated, it gives CASSTGQGSTEAFF.

The rearrangement joins TRBV7-9 to TRBJ2-1; 10 nucleotides agree with TRBD2. Unmatched junction bases numbered 8, after V lost 5 bases and J lost 4 bases. Germline V gene sequence: CDR1 SEHNR, CDR2 FQNEAQ (reference sequence). This CDR3 contains 16 residues. CDR3 protein: CASSPRGLAVYNEQFF. In DNA form, the CDR3 reads TGTGCCAGCAGCCCAAGAGGACTAGCGGTATACAATGAGCAGTTCTTC.

The chain couples TRBV18 to TRBJ2-4; TRBD1 is a possible D gene (6 bases). V lost 3 bases and J 0 bases, leaving 15 bases between the germline ends. The CDR3 is made up of 17 amino acids. In germline, CDR1 is KGHSH, CDR2 LQKENI. The CDR3 reads CASSPPDRSLAKNIQYF. The CDR3 DNA reads as TGTGCCAGCTCACCCCCGGACAGATCCTTAGCCAAAAACATTCAGTACTTC.